Listed below are T cell receptor beta chains from one sample, sequenced in a study of beta chain features in type 1 diabetes. Libraries were prepared by immunoSEQ multiplex PCR; TCRdb keeps only in-frame clonotypes and omits some of them. The sample includes around 690,000 clones, 9.5% to 15% of them seen just once. The material sequenced was naive CD4+ T cells from blood. The receptors shown here come from a man aged 30 to 39 with type 1 diabetes. The CDR3 runs from the conserved cysteine through the conserved F or W. Each record gives: V gene, J gene, clone size, D gene, CDR3 DNA, CDR3 protein. D genes are given only for firm matches. Only part of the rows carry a size: once, few, many, or a class if the clone is expanded.

v_call: TRBV11-2; j_call: TRBJ2-7; clone_size: .; d_call: TRBD1; cdr3_nt: TGTGCCAGCAGCCAGGACAGGGATCATTACGAGCAGTACTTC; cdr3_aa: CASSQDRDHYEQYF
v_call: TRBV6-6; j_call: TRBJ1-5; clone_size: .; d_call: .; cdr3_nt: TGTGCCAGCAGTTGGGTAGGGGGGTTTAGCAATCAGCCCCAGCATTTT; cdr3_aa: CASSWVGGFSNQPQHF
v_call: TRBV28; j_call: TRBJ1-4; clone_size: few; d_call: .; cdr3_nt: TGTGCCAGCACCGTTTCGGGTGGAAGCTATAACGAAAAACTGTTTTTT; cdr3_aa: CASTVSGGSYNEKLFF
v_call: TRBV5-1; j_call: TRBJ1-6; clone_size: .; d_call: .; cdr3_nt: TGCGCCAGCAGCTCAATGGATTCACCCCTCCACTTT; cdr3_aa: CASSSMDSPLHF
v_call: TRBV10-3; j_call: TRBJ2-1; clone_size: .; d_call: .; cdr3_nt: TGTGCCATCAGGCGTGGGGACCCCCCCTGGGGGGAGCAGTTCTTC; cdr3_aa: CAIRRGDPPWGEQFF
v_call: TRBV29-1; j_call: TRBJ2-5; clone_size: few; d_call: .; cdr3_nt: TGCAGCGCCGAGGACAGCCAAGAGACCCAGTACTTC; cdr3_aa: CSAEDSQETQYF
v_call: TRBV20-1; j_call: TRBJ1-2; clone_size: few; d_call: .; cdr3_nt: TGCAGTGCCATCCGTAGCTATGGCTACACCTTC; cdr3_aa: CSAIRSYGYTF
v_call: TRBV6-6; j_call: TRBJ1-3; clone_size: .; d_call: .; cdr3_nt: TGTGCCAGCAGCTTTTATCCCTCTGGAAACACCATATATTTT; cdr3_aa: CASSFYPSGNTIYF
v_call: TRBV7-7; j_call: TRBJ2-2; clone_size: few; d_call: .; cdr3_nt: TGTGCCAGCAGTAATAACTTCACCGGGGAGCTGTTTTTT; cdr3_aa: CASSNNFTGELFF
v_call: TRBV5-1; j_call: TRBJ2-5; clone_size: few; d_call: TRBD2; cdr3_nt: TGCGCCAGCAGCTTGGAAGGACTAGCGTCCCAAGAGACCCAGTACTTC; cdr3_aa: CASSLEGLASQETQYF
v_call: TRBV12-2; j_call: TRBJ2-1; clone_size: few; d_call: .; cdr3_nt: TGTGCAAGTCGCCGGGACAATGAGCAGTTCTTC; cdr3_aa: CASRRDNEQFF
v_call: TRBV6-5; j_call: TRBJ1-5; clone_size: few; d_call: TRBD1; cdr3_nt: TGTGCCAGCAGTCCCGGACAGGGGCAAGGTCAGCCCCAGCATTTT; cdr3_aa: CASSPGQGQGQPQHF
v_call: TRBV19; j_call: TRBJ2-7; clone_size: .; d_call: .; cdr3_nt: TGTGCCACCCGGGACCTAGGCAGGGAGCAGTACTTC; cdr3_aa: CATRDLGREQYF
v_call: TRBV15; j_call: TRBJ2-3; clone_size: .; d_call: TRBD2; cdr3_nt: TGTGCCACCAGCAGTCCGTCTAGCGGGGCTAGCACAGATACGCAGTATTTT; cdr3_aa: CATSSPSSGASTDTQYF
v_call: TRBV15; j_call: TRBJ2-1; clone_size: .; d_call: .; cdr3_nt: TGTGCCACCAGCATCCTGAAACTAGCCCCCGGAGGCAATGAGCAGTTCTTC; cdr3_aa: CATSILKLAPGGNEQFF
v_call: TRBV18; j_call: TRBJ1-1; clone_size: .; d_call: TRBD1; cdr3_nt: TGTGCCAGCTCACCGCTAGCAAGTTACAGGGGGAACACTGAAGCTTTCTTT; cdr3_aa: CASSPLASYRGNTEAFF
v_call: TRBV4-3; j_call: TRBJ2-3; clone_size: .; d_call: .; cdr3_nt: TGCGCCAGCAGCCAAGGGGGACCACAATTGGATACGCAGTATTTT; cdr3_aa: CASSQGGPQLDTQYF
v_call: TRBV30; j_call: TRBJ2-7; clone_size: .; d_call: .; cdr3_nt: TGTGCCTGGAGTCCGGGACCTACCCACGTGGGGGAGCAGTACTTC; cdr3_aa: CAWSPGPTHVGEQYF
v_call: TRBV9; j_call: TRBJ1-2; clone_size: .; d_call: .; cdr3_nt: TGTGCCAGCAGCGTGGGCGTAGGGGAAAACTATGGCTACACCTTC; cdr3_aa: CASSVGVGENYGYTF
v_call: TRBV19; j_call: TRBJ2-1; clone_size: .; d_call: TRBD2; cdr3_nt: TGTGCCAGTAGTACCTCCGGGACTAGAATCAGTAATGAGCAGTTCTTC; cdr3_aa: CASSTSGTRISNEQFF
v_call: TRBV28; j_call: TRBJ1-2; clone_size: few; d_call: .; cdr3_nt: TGTGCCAGCACGATCCAGGGGAGAGCTGGGGGCTACACCTTC; cdr3_aa: CASTIQGRAGGYTF
v_call: TRBV29-1; j_call: TRBJ2-3; clone_size: few; d_call: .; cdr3_nt: TGCAGCGTTGAAGATCGGGGTTATACGCAGTATTTT; cdr3_aa: CSVEDRGYTQYF
v_call: TRBV5-4; j_call: TRBJ2-5; clone_size: .; d_call: .; cdr3_nt: TGTGCCAGCAGCTTGGAAGGAAGAAAATCGGAGACCCAGTACTTC; cdr3_aa: CASSLEGRKSETQYF
v_call: TRBV27; j_call: TRBJ2-2; clone_size: .; d_call: TRBD2; cdr3_nt: TGTGCCAGCAGGCTAGCGGGGGGGCCGTTCCCCGGGGAGCTGTTTTTT; cdr3_aa: CASRLAGGPFPGELFF
v_call: TRBV19; j_call: TRBJ2-5; clone_size: .; d_call: .; cdr3_nt: TGTGCCAGTAGTCCTGGGGACCTAGAGACCCAGTACTTC; cdr3_aa: CASSPGDLETQYF
v_call: TRBV20-1; j_call: TRBJ1-2; clone_size: few; d_call: .; cdr3_nt: TGCAGTGCAACCGATAACTATGGCTACACCTTC; cdr3_aa: CSATDNYGYTF
v_call: TRBV9; j_call: TRBJ2-7; clone_size: .; d_call: .; cdr3_nt: TGTGCCAGCAGCGTAGGTTCGTTTTACGAGCAGTACTTC; cdr3_aa: CASSVGSFYEQYF
v_call: TRBV30; j_call: TRBJ1-2; clone_size: few; d_call: .; cdr3_nt: TGTGCCTGGAGTGTGGGAGGGTATGGCTACACCTTC; cdr3_aa: CAWSVGGYGYTF
v_call: TRBV7-2; j_call: TRBJ1-5; clone_size: .; d_call: TRBD1; cdr3_nt: TGTGCCAGCAGCTTGTCAGGGGGCAGGGATCAGCCCCAGCATTTT; cdr3_aa: CASSLSGGRDQPQHF
v_call: TRBV9; j_call: TRBJ2-3; clone_size: .; d_call: .; cdr3_nt: TGTGCCAGCAGCGTAGAGGGTAAGCCCAACCCTAGCACAGATACGCAGTATTTT; cdr3_aa: CASSVEGKPNPSTDTQYF
v_call: TRBV7-9; j_call: TRBJ2-1; clone_size: few; d_call: .; cdr3_nt: TGTGCCAGCAGCGCCCGTCCAGGGGCTTGGCACAATGAGCAGTTCTTC; cdr3_aa: CASSARPGAWHNEQFF
v_call: TRBV4-3; j_call: TRBJ2-5; clone_size: .; d_call: .; cdr3_nt: TGCGCCAGCAGCCAAGAAGGCGGGTGGGAGACCCAGTACTTC; cdr3_aa: CASSQEGGWETQYF
v_call: TRBV6-6; j_call: TRBJ1-5; clone_size: .; d_call: TRBD1; cdr3_nt: TGTGCCAGCAGTCCGACAGGGGGCAATCAGCCCCAGCATTTT; cdr3_aa: CASSPTGGNQPQHF
v_call: TRBV6-1; j_call: TRBJ1-6; clone_size: few; d_call: TRBD1; cdr3_nt: TGTGCCAGCAGATCGACAGGGATTCCTTCACCCCTCCACTTT; cdr3_aa: CASRSTGIPSPLHF
v_call: TRBV9; j_call: TRBJ2-5; clone_size: few; d_call: .; cdr3_nt: TGTGCCAGCAGCGACAGGGTTGGGACCCAGTACTTC; cdr3_aa: CASSDRVGTQYF
v_call: TRBV11-2; j_call: TRBJ2-3; clone_size: .; d_call: TRBD2; cdr3_nt: TGTGCCAGCAGTCGGAGGAGAAGCGGGGGCACAGATACGCAGTATTTT; cdr3_aa: CASSRRRSGGTDTQYF
v_call: TRBV29-1; j_call: TRBJ1-3; clone_size: .; d_call: .; cdr3_nt: TGCAGCGTTGGCAGGGGAGACTCTGGAAACACCATATATTTT; cdr3_aa: CSVGRGDSGNTIYF
v_call: TRBV7-9; j_call: TRBJ1-1; clone_size: few; d_call: .; cdr3_nt: TGTGCCAGCAGCCAAGATGGGCCTAACACTGAAGCTTTCTTT; cdr3_aa: CASSQDGPNTEAFF
v_call: TRBV19; j_call: TRBJ1-6; clone_size: few; d_call: .; cdr3_nt: TGTGCCAGTAGTATGGACCCCGGTGGTAATTCACCCCTCCACTTT; cdr3_aa: CASSMDPGGNSPLHF
v_call: TRBV7-9; j_call: TRBJ1-1; clone_size: .; d_call: .; cdr3_nt: TGTGCCAGCAGCTCAAGCGGACGGGCCGGGGGCACTGAAGCTTTCTTT; cdr3_aa: CASSSSGRAGGTEAFF
v_call: TRBV7-7; j_call: TRBJ2-2; clone_size: .; d_call: TRBD2; cdr3_nt: TGTGCTAGCAGCTCTCTCCCCGGGGGGACCGGGGAGCTGTTTTTT; cdr3_aa: CASSSLPGGTGELFF
v_call: TRBV29-1; j_call: TRBJ2-3; clone_size: .; d_call: .; cdr3_nt: TGCAGCGTTGAGGCGTCGCCGGGAGATACGCAGTATTTT; cdr3_aa: CSVEASPGDTQYF
v_call: TRBV7-2; j_call: TRBJ2-7; clone_size: few; d_call: .; cdr3_nt: TGTGCCAGCAGCTTGGGCACCTACGAGCAGTACTTC; cdr3_aa: CASSLGTYEQYF
v_call: TRBV6-5; j_call: TRBJ2-7; clone_size: few; d_call: .; cdr3_nt: TGTGCCAGCAGTCACAGGGTTGGGGACGAGCAGTACTTC; cdr3_aa: CASSHRVGDEQYF
v_call: TRBV9; j_call: TRBJ2-7; clone_size: .; d_call: .; cdr3_nt: TGTGCCAGCAGCGTAGATCCCCTAGCCTACGAGCAGTACTTC; cdr3_aa: CASSVDPLAYEQYF
v_call: TRBV28; j_call: TRBJ1-2; clone_size: .; d_call: .; cdr3_nt: TGTGCCAGCAGTTTACCGGAGGCGGGCTACACCTTC; cdr3_aa: CASSLPEAGYTF
v_call: TRBV5-4; j_call: TRBJ2-2; clone_size: .; d_call: TRBD1; cdr3_nt: TGTGCCAGCAGCGTTGGACAGGGGCCCCCGCCCGGGGAGCTGTTTTTT; cdr3_aa: CASSVGQGPPPGELFF